This passage covers 23 T cell receptor beta chains from one sample sequenced in a study of T cell repertoires in cytomegalovirus infection. TCRdb processed the reads anew with MiXCR; each CDR3 protein has one entry. The sample includes under 200,000 distinct CDR3 sequences, 15% to 20% of them seen just once. The sequenced sample was CD8+ T cells from PBMCs. These receptor sequences come from a human donor in good health (CMV status not recorded). Some clones in this sample may be carry-over from other donors' samples.

The chain joins TRBV7-6 to TRBJ2-6; TRBD2 matches 7 bases. The CDR3 contains 17 residues. V dropped 3 bases and J dropped 2; count of bases not matched to a gene: 7. Germline values: CDR1 SGHVS, CDR2 FNYEAQ. CDR3 residues: CASSLGGGLTGANVLTF. The CDR3 DNA reads TGTGCCAGCAGCTTGGGCGGGGGACTAACTGGGGCCAACGTCCTGACTTTC.

This rearrangement joins TRBV12-3 or TRBV12-4 to TRBJ2-1, with TRBD2 matching 8 bases. The CDR3 sequence is 15 residues long. The junction had 13 bases not matched to a gene; V was cut back by 11 bases and J by 4 bases. CDR3 sequence (DNA): TGTGCCGCATCGGGGGGGTTAGACCCATACAATGAGCAGTTCTTC. It translates to CAASGGLDPYNEQFF.

V gene TRBV29-1 combines with J gene TRBJ2-2; TRBD1 aligns across 7 bases. V shed 6 bases, J shed 5 bases, and the junction held 6 bases outside the gene matches. CDR1 SQVTM and CDR2 ANQGSEA come from the germline V gene. This CDR3 has 13 amino acids. The CDR3 DNA follows: TGCAGCGTGGGACAGATCGGGACCGGGGAGCTGTTTTTT. Amino acids: CSVGQIGTGELFF.

The rearrangement links TRBV5-6 to TRBJ1-2; 9 nucleotides align to TRBD1. CDR1 is SGHDT and CDR2 is YYEEEE in the germline V gene. V trimming: 4 bases; J trimming: 4 bases; junction bases outside the gene matches: 11. CDR3 length: 16 residues. The CDR3 DNA sequence: TGTGCCAGCAGCGCGAGGAGGACAGGGGCCGTCTATGGCTACACCTTC. Its translation is CASSARRTGAVYGYTF.

This clonotype showed up just a few times. The chain employs TRBV7-9 and TRBJ1-5; no reliable D call. Germline loops: CDR1 SEHNR, CDR2 FQNEAQ (reference sequence). The V end lost 0 bases, the J end lost 10 bases, and 7 bases lay between the germline ends. The length of the CDR3 is 12 residues. The CDR3 loop reads CASSLALGPQHF. The CDR3 region has the DNA TGTGCCAGCAGCTTAGCTTTAGGACCCCAGCATTTT. The variable domain in full, completed from reference TRBV7-9 and TRBJ1-5, reads DTGVSQNPRHKITKRGQNVTFRCDPISEHNRLYWYRQTLGQGPEFLTYFQNEAQLEKSRLLSDRFSAERPKGSFSTLEIQRTEQGDSAMYLCASSLALGPQHFGDGTRLSIL.

CDR3 sequence reads: CASSLRQINQPQHF. The CDR3, as DNA: TGTGCCAGCAGCTTGAGACAGATAAATCAGCCCCAGCATTTT. The genes are TRBV7-2 and TRBJ1-5; a weak D match, TRBD1 (5 bases). The germline V and J ends were trimmed by 3 bases and 4 bases, with 10 bases remaining between them. The germline gives CDR1 SGHTA, CDR2 FQGNSA. The CDR3 length is 14 residues. The entire variable domain, with the rest obtained from reference TRBV7-2 and TRBJ1-5, is as follows: GAGVSQSPSNKVTEKGKDVELRCDPISGHTALYWYRQSLGQGLEFLIYFQGNSAPDKSGLPSDRFSAERTGGSVSTLTIQRTQQEDSAVYLCASSLRQINQPQHFGDGTRLSIL.

This clonotype was seen a few times. The chain is built from TRBV6-2 or TRBV6-3 and TRBJ2-1, with TRBD1 matching 8 bases. The germline CDR1 and CDR2 sequences are MNHEY and SVGEGT. The CDR3 is 14 residues long. V shed 6 bases and J 4 bases; nucleotides not matched to a gene: 5. The DNA of the CDR3 is TGTGCCAGCAGCCAGGGACAGGAGTACAATGAGCAGTTCTTC. Amino acid sequence: CASSQGQEYNEQFF.

This clonotype was picked up many times. This chain connects TRBV7-2 to TRBJ1-5; 7 bases are shared with TRBD1. With 7 bases clipped from V and 2 bases from J, the junction kept 8 bases outside the gene matches. The CDR3 runs to 15 residues. Germline values: CDR1 SGHTA, CDR2 FQGNSA. The CDR3 bases are TGTGCCAGCAACAACAGGGGTAGGGGCAATCAGCCCCAGCATTTT. Protein: CASNNRGRGNQPQHF.

In its sample, this clonotype was seen a few times. This chain connects TRBV10-3 to TRBJ2-7; D is uncertain. This CDR3 has 12 amino acids. V lost 3 bases, J lost 5 bases, and 8 bases lay in between. Germline assignment: CDR1 ENHRY and CDR2 SYGVKD. The DNA for the CDR3 is TGTGCCATCAGTGACCAGTCGGACGAGCAGTACTTC. This sequence encodes CAISDQSDEQYF.

The chain couples TRBV28 to TRBJ2-5; the D gene is possibly TRBD2 (6 bases). There are 17 residues in the CDR3. The V gene lost 5 bases and the J gene lost 2 bases, with 21 bases spanning the gap. Per the germline V gene, CDR1 is MDHEN and CDR2 is SYDVKM. CDR3 DNA: TGTGCCAGCAGTCCCAAACCCCGGGAGTACAGGCAAGAGACCCAGTACTTC. This sequence encodes CASSPKPREYRQETQYF. Full variable domain (missing parts from reference TRBV28 and TRBJ2-5): DVKVTQSSRYLVKRTGEKVFLECVQDMDHENMFWYRQDPGLGLRLIYFSYDVKMKEKGDIPEGYSVSREKKERFSLILESASTNQTSMYLCASSPKPREYRQETQYFGPGTRLLVL.

This clonotype was counted a few times. This chain links TRBV7-2 with TRBJ1-1, with TRBD1 identical over 7 bases. The CDR3 is made up of 17 amino acids. With V trimmed by 0 bases and J by 0 bases, 7 bases remained unmatched. Germline assignment: CDR1 SGHTA and CDR2 FQGNSA. Written as DNA, the CDR3 is TGTGCCAGCAGCTTAGCTATGGCAGGGGGTATGAACACTGAAGCTTTCTTT. As protein: CASSLAMAGGMNTEAFF.

J is TRBJ1-1 and V is TRBV11-2; possible D gene TRBD1, 5 bases. Germline CDR1 and CDR2: SGHAT and FQNNGV. This CDR3 contains 13 residues. V shed 6 bases and J shed 9 bases, with 17 bases lying between them. In nucleotides, the CDR3 is TGTGCCAGCAGAAAATTTCCCGGGGACCAAGCTTTCTTT. Amino acid sequence: CASRKFPGDQAFF.

V is TRBV6-2 or TRBV6-3 and J is TRBJ1-1, with TRBD1 as a possible D gene (5 bases). This CDR3 comprises 15 residues. V was pared by 2 bases and J by 11 bases, with 21 bases between. Per the germline V gene, CDR1 is MNHEY and CDR2 is SVGEGT. Here the CDR3 reads CASSYPAQGADDAFF. CDR3 DNA: TGTGCCAGCAGTTACCCTGCTCAAGGGGCCGATGACGCTTTCTTT.

The chain employs TRBV7-6 and TRBJ2-3; no reliable D call. The CDR3 is 16 residues long. Germline V CDR1 and CDR2: SGHVS, FNYEAQ. V gave up 5 bases and J gave up 3 bases, with 18 bases separating them. CDR3 bases: TGTGCCAGCAGCCTTAGTGTCGCGGCTAGAACAGATACGCAGTATTTT. This translates into CASSLSVAARTDTQYF.

The chain combines TRBV7-8 with TRBJ2-1; 7 positions agree with TRBD2. V was clipped by 5 bases and J by 7 bases; unmatched bases: 14. This CDR3 is built from 16 residues. Germline CDR1 and CDR2: SGHVS and FQNEAQ. Here the CDR3 reads CASSLRLAGTGNEQFF. The CDR3 coding sequence is TGTGCCAGCAGCCTGAGACTAGCTGGAACTGGTAATGAGCAGTTCTTC.

This clonotype was counted a few times. J is TRBJ2-1 and V is TRBV6-2 or TRBV6-3, with 16 positions matching TRBD2. This CDR3 region has 16 residues. The V gene's germline CDR1 is MNHEY and CDR2 SVGEGT. V shed 8 bases, J shed 8 bases, and the junction held 9 bases outside the gene matches. CDR3 nucleotides: TGTGCCAGCGGGGGACTAGCGGGGGGGCCTGGCGATGAGCAGTTCTTC. Its translation: CASGGLAGGPGDEQFF.

The chain uses TRBV19 and TRBJ1-1; 7 nucleotides match TRBD1. Germline trimming cut 6 bases from V and 4 bases from J; bases unmatched to any gene: 14. This CDR3 has 16 residues. Germline V gene sequence: CDR1 LNHDA, CDR2 SQIVND (reference sequence). CDR3 amino acids: CASRPDRQGSSTEAFF. CDR3 nucleotide sequence: TGTGCCAGTAGACCGGACCGACAGGGATCGAGCACTGAAGCTTTCTTT.

This clonotype has a count of ten or more. The rearrangement links TRBV20-1 to TRBJ2-1; TRBD1 agrees at 7 bases. Germline V lookup: CDR1 DFQATT, CDR2 SNEGSKA (reference sequence). The CDR3 consists of 13 residues. V gave up 0 bases and J gave up 10 bases; unmatched junction bases: 6. CDR3: CSARDRQGGEQFF. CDR3 DNA sequence: TGCAGTGCTAGAGATCGACAGGGCGGCGAGCAGTTCTTC.

The chain combines TRBV7-9 with TRBJ2-7; 8 positions agree with TRBD2. Per germline, CDR1 SEHNR and CDR2 FQNEAQ (reference sequence). This CDR3 has 14 amino acids. J lost 4 bases, V lost 0 bases, and 2 bases had no gene match. The CDR3 region has the DNA TGTGCCAGCAGCTTAGCGGAGCGGGGGTACGAGCAGTACTTC. Residues: CASSLAERGYEQYF.

The CDR3 region is CASSLTGGTPYEKLFF. In DNA form, the CDR3 reads TGTGCCAGCAGTTTAACGGGAGGGACACCTTATGAAAAACTGTTTTTT. The genes are TRBV28 and TRBJ1-4; tentative D call: TRBD1 (6 bases). Trimming took 2 bases from V and 6 from J, leaving 16 bases between them. This CDR3 comprises 16 residues. The germline V gene has CDR1 MDHEN and CDR2 SYDVKM. The full variable domain, rest sourced from reference TRBV28 and TRBJ1-4, is DVKVTQSSRYLVKRTGEKVFLECVQDMDHENMFWYRQDPGLGLRLIYFSYDVKMKEKGDIPEGYSVSREKKERFSLILESASTNQTSMYLCASSLTGGTPYEKLFFGSGTQLSVL.

J is TRBJ2-7 and V is TRBV6-2 or TRBV6-3; D unresolved. The germline V and J ends were trimmed by 6 bases and 2 bases, with 17 bases remaining between them. The CDR3 is 15 amino acids. CDR1 and CDR2 (germline): MNHEY, SVGEGT. CDR3 amino acids: CASSLGVSTTYEQYF. In nucleotides, the CDR3 is TGTGCCAGCAGCCTTGGAGTCAGTACCACCTACGAGCAGTACTTC.

CDR3 bases: TGTGCCAGTAGTATTGGTGCCGGAGCGAAGGACAATGAGCAGTTCTTC. Translated, it gives CASSIGAGAKDNEQFF. J is TRBJ2-1 and V is TRBV19, with D uncertain. The germline gives CDR1 LNHDA, CDR2 SQIVND (reference sequence). The CDR3 covers 16 residues. Trimming took 3 bases from V and 5 from J, leaving 17 bases between them. Using reference TRBV19 and TRBJ2-1 for the parts outside the CDR3, the full variable domain is DGGITQSPKYLFRKEGQNVTLSCEQNLNHDAMYWYRQDPGQGLRLIYYSQIVNDFQKGDIAEGYSVSREKKESFPLTVTSAQKNPTAFYLCASSIGAGAKDNEQFFGPGTRLTVL.

This clonotype was seen a few times. This chain uses TRBV6-1 with TRBJ2-1; TRBD2 aligns across 10 bases. Germline V gene data show CDR1 as MNHNS and CDR2 as SASEGT. With V trimmed by 5 bases and J by 4 bases, 11 bases remained unmatched. The CDR3 is made up of 17 amino acids. CDR3 sequence: CASSPRTSGNPYNEQFF. Written as DNA, the CDR3 is TGTGCCAGCAGTCCCCGGACTAGCGGCAATCCTTACAATGAGCAGTTCTTC.